This T cell receptor beta chain was identified in a study of T cell responses to AZD1222 COVID-19 vaccine. The protocol was immunoSEQ multiplex PCR, while the TCRdb copy is restricted to in-frame clones and leaves out a portion. This table has approximately 170,000 clones, about 90% appearing once. CDR3 length: 15 residues. Germline V lookup: CDR1 SGDLS, CDR2 YYNGEE. V was clipped by 6 bases and J by 0 bases, with 13 bases between them. Study-level results: Across spike, vaccine-associated CD4 TCRs were found, dominant at 160-218 and 743-854.

As to this clone: Antigen: not known.

The chain recombines TRBV9 with TRBJ2-1, with D perhaps TRBD1 (5 bases). Sequencing was performed on peripheral blood, taken 28 days after the second AZD1222 dose. This receptor was obtained from an adult who received the AZD1222 COVID-19 vaccine. The chain's CDR3 is CASNPKGHSYNEQFF. In nucleotides, the CDR3 is TGTGCCAGCAACCCTAAGGGGCACTCCTACAATGAGCAGTTCTTC.